Detailed here is one TCR beta chain. Repertoires were generated with immunoSEQ multiplex PCR, while TCRdb's copy carries only in-frame clones and drops some. The profile shows 150,000 to 200,000 clones, roughly 80% of them singletons. This sample stems from a study of blood T cell repertoires in COVID-19. Germline V gene sequence: CDR1 SGHKS, CDR2 YYEKEE (reference sequence). The germline V and J ends were trimmed by 4 bases and 0 bases, with 11 bases remaining between them. The CDR3 has 14 residues. The sequence was obtained from a woman younger than 45 with acute or convalescent COVID-19. What was sequenced was peripheral blood. The chain employs TRBV5-5 and TRBJ2-7; tentative D call: TRBD1 (5 bases). CDR3 region: CASSQGAGSYEQYF. Here the CDR3 DNA reads TGTGCCAGCAGCCAAGGGGCAGGCTCCTACGAGCAGTACTTC.